This is a list of T cell receptor beta chains from one sample in a study of blood T cell repertoires in COVID-19. Sequencing used immunoSEQ multiplex PCR; TCRdb keeps in-frame clones, though not all of them. The top ten clones hold 7.2% of a sample with a few hundred thousand clones, around 85% of them seen once. The sample was peripheral blood. The receptors here all came from a human donor in a cohort sampled during active COVID-19. Both conserved end residues are part of each CDR3. A D gene is named only where the DNA matches it firmly. A clone size is listed for some rows: how often the clone was seen (once, few, many), or a class if it is expanded.

TRBD1	-	TRBV4-2	TRBJ2-1	CASSRAQGDYNEQFF	TGTGCCAGCAGCCGAGCGCAGGGGGACTACAATGAGCAGTTCTTC
-	-	TRBV7-9	TRBJ1-4	CASSLGSAGDEKLFF	TGTGCCAGCAGCTTAGGTTCGGCGGGGGATGAAAAACTGTTTTTT
TRBD1	few	TRBV7-9	TRBJ1-2	CASSLDYSGQGIF	TGTGCCAGCAGCTTAGACTATTCGGGACAGGGTATTTTC
TRBD1	once	TRBV15	TRBJ2-1	CATSSPQGAGEQFF	TGTGCCACCAGCAGCCCCCAGGGGGCAGGGGAGCAGTTCTTC
TRBD1	-	TRBV7-3	TRBJ1-1	CASSSGTAHRNTEAFF	TGTGCCAGCAGCTCAGGGACAGCACATAGGAACACTGAAGCTTTCTTT
TRBD1	-	TRBV5-1	TRBJ1-1	CASSQGQGMDTEAFF	TGCGCCAGCAGCCAAGGACAGGGAATGGACACTGAAGCTTTCTTT
-	few	TRBV19	TRBJ1-1	CASSIQTALLNTEAFF	TGTGCCAGTAGTATACAAACAGCTCTACTGAACACTGAAGCTTTCTTT
-	once	TRBV5-1	TRBJ2-1	CASSPVRNEQFF	TGCGCCAGCAGCCCCGTGCGCAATGAGCAGTTCTTC
-	few	TRBV5-1	TRBJ2-7	CASSLVVGGQTYEQYF	TGCGCCAGCAGCTTGGTAGTAGGCGGACAGACCTACGAGCAGTACTTC
TRBD1	once	TRBV9	TRBJ1-2	CASSVARDRDDYGYTF	TGTGCCAGCAGCGTAGCTCGGGACAGGGATGACTATGGCTACACCTTC
-	-	TRBV11-2	TRBJ1-1	CAGSPGLQAFF	TGTGCCGGCAGCCCCGGACTCCAAGCTTTCTTT
TRBD2	-	TRBV9	TRBJ2-3	CASSVTGGFTDTQYF	TGTGCCAGCAGCGTTACGGGGGGGTTCACAGATACGCAGTATTTT
TRBD2	-	TRBV7-8	TRBJ2-1	CASSGRLAGGQNEQFF	TGTGCCAGCAGCGGCAGACTAGCGGGGGGGCAGAATGAGCAGTTCTTC
-	once	TRBV4-1	TRBJ1-6	CASSQGGGYSYNSPLHF	TGCGCCAGCAGCCAAGGGGGGGGGTACTCCTATAATTCACCCCTCCACTTT
-	-	TRBV7-3	TRBJ1-1	CASAPGHNTEAFF	TGTGCCAGCGCCCCGGGACATAACACTGAAGCTTTCTTT
-	once	TRBV29-1	TRBJ2-1	CSVAVNNEQFF	TGCAGCGTTGCAGTAAACAATGAGCAGTTCTTC
-	once	TRBV12-3/TRBV12-4	TRBJ1-6	CASSQGRSPLHF	TGTGCCAGCAGCCAGGGGAGATCACCCCTCCACTTT
TRBD2	once	TRBV7-2	TRBJ2-5	CASSLAGGVETQYF	TGTGCCAGCAGCTTAGCGGGGGGGGTAGAGACCCAGTACTTC
TRBD1	-	TRBV25-1	TRBJ1-4	CASSDDRATNEKLFF	TGTGCCAGCAGTGACGACAGGGCAACTAATGAAAAACTGTTTTTT
-	-	TRBV7-9	TRBJ2-1	CASTPDSHNEQFF	TGTGCCAGCACCCCCGACAGCCACAATGAGCAGTTCTTC
TRBD1	-	TRBV11-1	TRBJ2-1	CASSPGEGASSEQFF	TGTGCCAGCAGCCCAGGTGAGGGGGCGAGCAGTGAGCAGTTCTTC
-	-	TRBV20-1	TRBJ2-1	CSAKEQEQFF	TGCAGTGCTAAGGAGCAGGAGCAGTTCTTC
TRBD2	few	TRBV20-1	TRBJ2-3	CSASPGLAERADTQYF	TGCAGTGCTAGTCCGGGACTAGCTGAGCGAGCAGATACGCAGTATTTT
TRBD1	-	TRBV5-5	TRBJ1-2	CASSWGQTNYGYTF	TGTGCCAGCAGCTGGGGACAGACAAACTATGGCTACACCTTC
TRBD1	-	TRBV5-1	TRBJ1-2	CASSIRQGFYGYTF	TGCGCCAGCAGCATCCGACAGGGATTCTATGGCTACACCTTC
TRBD1	few	TRBV25-1	TRBJ2-7	CASSDGQGTYEQYF	TGTGCCAGCAGTGACGGACAGGGTACTTACGAGCAGTACTTC
-	-	TRBV30	TRBJ2-1	CAWSVRYEQFF	TGTGCCTGGAGTGTTCGGTATGAGCAGTTCTTC
TRBD1	-	TRBV6-5	TRBJ2-7	CASSAPGDSTYEQYF	TGTGCCAGCAGCGCGCCCGGGGACAGTACCTACGAGCAGTACTTC
TRBD2	-	TRBV5-5	TRBJ2-3	CASSLESSGGPDTQYF	TGTGCCAGCAGCTTGGAGTCTAGCGGGGGGCCAGATACGCAGTATTTT
-	-	TRBV5-1	TRBJ1-1	CASNKGNGPNTEAFF	TGCGCCAGCAACAAGGGGAACGGTCCGAACACTGAAGCTTTCTTT
TRBD2	-	TRBV10-2	TRBJ2-7	CASSDSGGPYEQYF	TGCGCCAGCAGCGATAGCGGGGGCCCCTACGAGCAGTACTTC
-	once	TRBV5-5	TRBJ1-2	CASSFNGGYTF	TGTGCCAGCAGCTTCAACGGGGGCTACACCTTC
-	few	TRBV3-1/TRBV3-2	TRBJ1-1	CASSQEVTRSAEAFF	TGTGCCAGCAGCCAAGAAGTAACGCGAAGCGCTGAAGCTTTCTTT
TRBD1	once	TRBV7-3	TRBJ2-2	CASSPQGESGELFF	TGTGCCAGCAGCCCCCAGGGGGAATCCGGGGAGCTGTTTTTT
TRBD2	-	TRBV6-4	TRBJ2-3	CASSPSGGLADTQYF	TGTGCCAGCAGTCCCAGCGGGGGGCTGGCAGATACGCAGTATTTT
-	-	TRBV6-2/TRBV6-3	TRBJ1-5	CASSTHKGRHQPQHF	TGTGCCAGCAGTACCCACAAGGGGCGTCATCAGCCCCAGCATTTT
-	-	TRBV5-4	TRBJ1-2	CASSPPGALLLNYGYTF	TGTGCCAGCAGCCCTCCAGGGGCCTTACTACTTAACTATGGCTACACCTTC
TRBD1	-	TRBV19	TRBJ1-2	CASSPPDRGYYGYTF	TGTGCCAGTAGTCCCCCCGACAGGGGCTACTATGGCTACACCTTC
-	-	TRBV10-3	TRBJ1-5	CAISDRADQPQHF	TGTGCCATCAGTGACAGAGCGGATCAGCCCCAGCATTTT
-	few	TRBV30	TRBJ2-7	CAWSVPGGYEQYF	TGTGCCTGGAGTGTACCCGGGGGATACGAGCAGTACTTC
-	-	TRBV6-5	TRBJ1-3	CASRDGSRDTIYF	TGTGCCAGCAGGGACGGGAGCCGAGACACCATATATTTT
TRBD1	-	TRBV25-1	TRBJ2-7	CASSAGQGYEQYF	TGTGCCAGCAGTGCGGGACAGGGCTACGAGCAGTACTTC
-	-	TRBV7-9	TRBJ2-3	CASSLQAPTTDTQYF	TGTGCCAGCAGCTTACAGGCTCCTACCACAGATACGCAGTATTTT
-	-	TRBV20-1	TRBJ1-6	CSASEARYNSPLHF	TGCAGTGCTAGTGAGGCCAGATATAATTCACCCCTCCACTTT
-	once	TRBV5-1	TRBJ1-1	CASSSSNLNTEAFF	TGCGCCAGCAGCTCCTCTAACCTCAACACTGAAGCTTTCTTT
-	-	TRBV27	TRBJ1-5	CASRAGNNQPQHF	TGTGCCAGCAGAGCGGGGAACAATCAGCCCCAGCATTTT
TRBD1	-	TRBV7-8	TRBJ1-1	CASSLIRQGRNTEAFF	TGTGCCAGCAGCTTAATCCGACAGGGGAGGAACACTGAAGCTTTCTTT
-	-	TRBV5-1	TRBJ1-6	CASSSLNSPLHF	TGCGCCAGCAGCTCCTTAAATTCACCCCTCCACTTT
-	once	TRBV2	TRBJ1-6	CASSLQGSDSPLHF	TGTGCCAGCAGTTTACAGGGAAGTGATTCACCCCTCCACTTT
-	-	TRBV3-1/TRBV3-2	TRBJ2-5	CASSQALGTQYF	TGTGCCAGCAGCCAAGCTCTAGGGACCCAGTACTTC
-	-	TRBV5-8	TRBJ1-6	CASSARGSPLHF	TGTGCCAGCAGCGCCAGGGGTTCACCCCTCCACTTT